The 21 T cell receptor beta chains presented below share a single source sample, sequenced in a study of T cell changes during pregnancy in multiple sclerosis. Produced via immunoSEQ multiplex PCR; TCRdb's table is partial and in-frame only. Found here are around 70,000 clones, about nine tenths of them singletons; the top ten hold approximately 1.4%. The sequenced sample was peripheral blood, obtained in the third trimester of pregnancy. These receptors came from a female donor with multiple sclerosis, enrolled in a pregnancy study.

This chain connects TRBV6-1 to TRBJ1-4, with D possibly matching TRBD1 (5 bases). CDR1 is MNHNS and CDR2 is SASEGT in the germline V gene. V was clipped by 5 bases and J by 6 bases, with 16 bases between them. CDR3 size: 15 residues. The CDR3 reads CASSPRDGLYEKLFF. DNA of the CDR3: TGTGCCAGCAGTCCGCGGGACGGGCTCTATGAAAAACTGTTTTTT.

The rearrangement joins TRBV7-2 to TRBJ2-1; TRBD2 agrees at 10 bases. This CDR3 contains 17 residues. Germline assignment: CDR1 SGHTA and CDR2 FQGNSA. The trim removed 5 bases at V and 6 bases at J, leaving 13 bases unmatched. The CDR3 DNA sequence: TGTGCCAGCAGCCCTTTGAGCGGGGGGGTTGTGGGCAATGAGCAGTTCTTC. Translating it yields CASSPLSGGVVGNEQFF.

The chain couples TRBV6-1 to TRBJ1-4; 7 bases are a match to TRBD1. With 7 bases clipped from V and 4 bases from J, the junction kept 6 bases outside the gene matches. CDR3 length: 14 amino acids. Germline CDR1 MNHNS, CDR2 SASEGT. The CDR3 region is CASTGTAVNEKLFF. Written as DNA, the CDR3 is TGTGCCAGCACAGGGACAGCAGTTAATGAAAAACTGTTTTTT.

The V call is TRBV18, the J call TRBJ2-3; D uncertain. This CDR3 region has 16 residues. The germline CDR1 and CDR2 sequences are KGHSH and LQKENI. V lost 3 bases and J 10 bases, leaving 23 bases between the germline ends. CDR3 bases: TGTGCCAGCTCACCGAACCATGAACTGACACCTGGATCGCAGTATTTT. It specifies CASSPNHELTPGSQYF. The whole variable domain, remainder taken from reference TRBV18 and TRBJ2-3, is NAGVMQNPRHLVRRRGQEARLRCSPMKGHSHVYWYRQLPEEGLKFMVYLQKENIIDESGMPKERFSAEFPKEGPSILRIQQVVRGDSAAYFCASSPNHELTPGSQYFGPGTRLTVL.

The chain recombines TRBV19 with TRBJ2-5; 11 nucleotides line up with TRBD1. The CDR3 is made up of 14 amino acids. The J segment lost 4 bases and the V segment lost 9 bases, leaving 7 bases of the junction unmatched. Germline assignment: CDR1 LNHDA and CDR2 SQIVND (reference sequence). The CDR3 sequence: CASGQGAVRETQYF. The CDR3 DNA reads TGTGCCAGCGGACAGGGGGCCGTACGAGAGACCCAGTACTTC.

This chain links TRBV10-1 with TRBJ2-7; a weak D match, TRBD2 (6 bases). The CDR3 is 18 residues long. Looked up from germline, CDR1 is WNHNN and CDR2 is SYGVQD (reference sequence). Trimming left V 1 base short and J 2 bases short, with 21 bases between. The CDR3 protein is CASSECLGTLELPYEQYF. The CDR3 DNA follows: TGCGCCAGCAGTGAGTGTTTAGGGACTCTCGAGCTCCCCTACGAGCAGTACTTC.

The V and J genes are TRBV5-1 and TRBJ2-5; 9 bases agree with TRBD2. V was clipped by 6 bases and J by 2 bases; unmatched bases: 5. This CDR3 has 14 amino acids. Germline V gene data show CDR1 as SGHRS and CDR2 as YFSETQ. The CDR3 loop is CASKSGGQQETQYF. The CDR3 coding sequence is TGCGCCAGCAAAAGCGGGGGGCAGCAAGAGACCCAGTACTTC.

The chain carries TRBV19 and TRBJ1-3; D unclear. There are 14 residues in the CDR3. Per germline, CDR1 LNHDA and CDR2 SQIVND (reference sequence). V was pared by 7 bases and J by 0 bases, with 10 bases between. The CDR3, as DNA: TGTGCCAGTATAGAGGGCCTCTCTGGAAACACCATATATTTT. Translating it yields CASIEGLSGNTIYF. The full variable domain, with the rest looked up from reference TRBV19 and TRBJ1-3, is DGGITQSPKYLFRKEGQNVTLSCEQNLNHDAMYWYRQDPGQGLRLIYYSQIVNDFQKGDIAEGYSVSREKKESFPLTVTSAQKNPTAFYLCASIEGLSGNTIYFGEGSWLTVV.

This rearrangement joins TRBV29-1 to TRBJ2-7; TRBD2 is a possible D gene (6 bases). V was shortened by 6 bases and J by 4 bases, with 16 bases between the two germline ends. The CDR3 is 13 amino acids. The V gene's germline CDR1 is SQVTM and CDR2 ANQGSEA. Written as DNA, the CDR3 is TGCAGCGTCGGGGGAATTGACGGTTACGAGCAGTACTTC. It encodes CSVGGIDGYEQYF.

The CDR3 DNA reads TGCGCCAGCAGGGACAGCATGAACACTGAAGCTTTCTTT. Protein: CASRDSMNTEAFF. J is TRBJ1-1 and V is TRBV5-1; D is perhaps TRBD1 (6 bases). CDR1 and CDR2 from the germline V gene are SGHRS and YFSETQ. This CDR3 is built from 13 residues. Trimming pared 5 bases from V and 0 bases from J, leaving 8 bases between.

This clone was observed once. The chain uses TRBV6-5 and TRBJ2-1; tentative D call: TRBD1 (6 bases). V lost 3 bases and J lost 4, with 16 bases in between. This CDR3 region has 16 residues. The germline V gene encodes CDR1 MNHEY and CDR2 SVGAGI. This CDR3 is CASSYGVGHFYNEQFF. CDR3 sequence (DNA): TGTGCCAGCAGTTATGGGGTGGGACATTTTTACAATGAGCAGTTCTTC.

The table lists this clone with a count of one. The chain joins TRBV28 to TRBJ1-5; 9 nucleotides agree with TRBD1. This CDR3 has 16 residues. J lost 7 bases, V lost 5 bases, and 12 bases had no gene match. Germline assignment: CDR1 MDHEN and CDR2 SYDVKM. The CDR3 here is CASSLPRTGVGQPQHF. CDR3 nucleotides: TGTGCCAGCAGTCTCCCCCGGACAGGGGTCGGCCAGCCCCAGCATTTT.

The V call is TRBV5-1, the J call TRBJ1-1; 11 nucleotides match TRBD1. CDR1 and CDR2 from the germline V gene are SGHRS and YFSETQ. CDR3 length equals 14 residues. J lost 5 bases, V lost 7 bases, and 7 bases had no gene match. CDR3: CASRGQGALTEAFF. The CDR3 region has the DNA TGCGCCAGCCGCGGACAGGGGGCTTTGACTGAAGCTTTCTTT.

The V gene is TRBV4-1, the J gene TRBJ2-7; perhaps TRBD2 as D (6 bases). V was clipped by 1 base and J by 0 bases, with 10 bases between them. The CDR3 is made up of 15 amino acids. The germline V gene has CDR1 MGHRA and CDR2 YSYEKL. CDR3 region: CASSQGRDASYEQYF. CDR3 DNA sequence: TGCGCCAGCAGCCAAGGGCGGGATGCCTCCTACGAGCAGTACTTC.

The CDR3 bases are TGTGCCAGCTCCCAATACAATGAGCAGTTCTTC. It encodes CASSQYNEQFF. This chain joins TRBV2 and TRBJ2-1; D remains unclear. The germline V and J ends were trimmed by 8 bases and 4 bases, with 6 bases remaining between them. The CDR3 is made up of 11 amino acids. CDR1 is SNHLY, CDR2 FYNNEI, per germline.

The CDR3 loop is CASSLRQGAASPLHF. Written as DNA, the CDR3 is TGCGCCAGCAGCTTGAGACAGGGGGCGGCTTCACCCCTCCACTTT. The rearrangement uses TRBV5-1 and TRBJ1-6, with 10 bases fitting TRBD1. With V trimmed by 1 base and J by 9 bases, 4 bases remained unmatched. CDR1 and CDR2 from the germline V gene are SGHRS and YFSETQ. The CDR3 loop spans 15 amino acids.

The chain combines TRBV2 with TRBJ1-2, with D perhaps matching TRBD1 (6 bases). Germline V gives CDR1 SNHLY, CDR2 FYNNEI. V shed 4 bases and J shed 4 bases, with 10 bases lying between them. This CDR3 region has 13 residues. The DNA for the CDR3 is TGTGCCAGCAGTGTCGCCAGGGGCTATGGCTACACCTTC. Translation: CASSVARGYGYTF.

Concerning this clone: The identical CDR3 is also encoded by other nucleotide sequences in the sample. The chain recombines TRBV9 with TRBJ1-2; possible D gene TRBD1, 5 bases. The CDR3 totals 14 residues. CDR1 SGDLS and CDR2 YYNGEE come from the germline V gene. Between the trimmed V and J ends, which lost 0 bases and 4 bases, there was a span of 10 bases. The CDR3 region has the DNA TGTGCCAGCAGCGTAGATGGGGGGTTCTATGGCTACACCTTC. It specifies CASSVDGGFYGYTF.

The CDR3 loop is CASSSGRTTGGNEKLFF. The CDR3 DNA is TGTGCCAGCAGCTCAGGACGAACCACAGGGGGAAATGAAAAACTGTTTTTT. The chain has TRBV7-2 and TRBJ1-4, with 8 positions matching TRBD1. Per the germline V gene, CDR1 is SGHTA and CDR2 is FQGNSA. This CDR3 has 17 amino acids. V shed 4 bases and J 5 bases; nucleotides not matched to a gene: 12.

This chain links TRBV5-6 with TRBJ1-2; D is undetermined. Germline loops: CDR1 SGHDT, CDR2 YYEEEE. V lost 0 bases and J 0 bases, leaving 6 bases between the germline ends. The CDR3 covers 14 residues. The CDR3 here is CASSLGRSNYGYTF. In nucleotides, the CDR3 is TGTGCCAGCAGCTTGGGGCGGTCTAACTATGGCTACACCTTC.

The chain joins TRBV7-9 to TRBJ1-2; a weak D match, TRBD1 (5 bases). Germline lookup yields CDR1 SEHNR and CDR2 FQNEAQ (reference sequence). The V end lost 5 bases, the J end lost 3 bases, and 7 bases lay between the germline ends. The CDR3 loop spans 12 amino acids. In nucleotides, the CDR3 is TGTGCCAGCAGCCTGACAGACTATGGCTACACCTTC. The encoded protein is CASSLTDYGYTF.